The clone carrying this T cell receptor (beta chain) was seen a few times. The time point: newly diagnosed GD, antithyroid drugs for less than 3 months. Making the TCR library involved RNA that had been extracted from PBMCs. This specimen belongs to a study of regulatory T cells in long-lasting Graves disease. CDR1 is SGDLS, CDR2 YYNGEE, per germline. Trimming stripped 0 bases from V and 4 bases from J, with 11 bases between. The CDR3 has 15 amino acids. According to the study, TCR beta libraries were built with iRepertoire HTBI primers and CDR3-region Arm-PCR. TCRdb re-called the multiplex PCR reads through MiXCR, storing one row per CDR3 protein. In the table there are 520,000 or so distinct CDR3 sequences, 12% of which are singletons. Separately, the same data were catalogued under a study of T cells in Graves' hyperthyroidism and ophthalmopathy. That source notes: Blood held most thyroid clonotypes expanded above 0.001 frequency.

The clonotype originates from a woman in her 30s with Graves disease. Sample: peripheral blood mononuclear cells (PBMCs), taken at new diagnosis, from a patient treated with antithyroid drugs. The chain is built from TRBV9 and TRBJ1-3; unclear D gene. DNA for the CDR3: TGTGCCAGCAGCGTAGTTCCGGGTAGCGGAAACACCATATATTTT. It encodes CASSVVPGSGNTIYF.